This T cell receptor beta chain was sequenced for a study of control samples from healthy donors and cancer patients. The table lists this clone with a count of one. Profiled with immunoSEQ multiplex PCR; TCRdb holds only in-frame clones, not every one. The table has some 130,000 clones, 80% to 95% seen once. Germline V gene lookup returns CDR1 MDHEN and CDR2 SYDVKM. This CDR3 is 14 amino acids long. With 3 bases removed from V and 0 bases from J, the gap between germline ends came to 8 bases. Sequenced: blood. V and J are TRBV28 and TRBJ1-2, with no clear D. This clonotype was sampled from a man in his forties in good health. The CDR3 DNA follows: TGTGCCAGCAGTTTTTGGGGTCCTAACTATGGCTACACCTTC. This encodes CASSFWGPNYGYTF.